The 19 T cell receptor beta chains in this list originate from one sample, sequenced in a study of blood T cell repertoires in COVID-19. TCRdb's copy holds only in-frame clones and misses some; the assay was immunoSEQ multiplex PCR. The sample includes 250,000 to 300,000 clones, around 81% seen only once; the top ten take around 3%. Sequenced material: peripheral blood. These receptors came from a woman aged 60-70 years with active or convalescent COVID-19.

This chain uses TRBV5-1 with TRBJ1-4; 7 nucleotides match TRBD1. The CDR3 is 16 residues long. The junction had 12 bases not matched to a gene; V was cut back by 5 bases and J by 5 bases. Germline lookup yields CDR1 SGHRS and CDR2 YFSETQ. CDR3 loop: CASSWRGSGQNEKLFF. CDR3 DNA: TGCGCCAGCAGTTGGAGAGGGTCGGGACAGAATGAAAAACTGTTTTTT.

CDR3 in amino acids: CASSQLASSYEQYF. In DNA, the CDR3 is TGCGCCAGCAGCCAGCTGGCCAGTTCCTACGAGCAGTACTTC. This sequence joins TRBV4-3 and TRBJ2-7; D not resolved. Trimming took 3 bases from V and 1 from J, leaving 10 bases between them. This CDR3 contains 14 residues. Germline CDR1 is LGHNA and CDR2 is YSLEER.

The chain recombines TRBV12-3 or TRBV12-4 with TRBJ1-2; 10 bases agree with TRBD1. There are 13 residues in the CDR3. Trimming cost V 5 bases and J 7 bases; bases outside gene matches: 4. CDR3 nucleotides: TGTGCCAGCAGTCGCCGGGACAGGGGTGGCTACACCTTC. Its protein is CASSRRDRGGYTF.

The sample holds a few counts of this clone. The V call is TRBV6-1, the J call TRBJ1-5; TRBD1 agrees at 7 bases. In germline, CDR1 is MNHNS, CDR2 SASEGT. V lost 3 bases to trimming and J lost 6 bases; unmatched junction nucleotides: 5. CDR3 length: 14 amino acids. The CDR3 spells CASSDTGEGQPQHF. The CDR3 coding sequence is TGTGCCAGCAGTGATACAGGGGAAGGTCAGCCCCAGCATTTT.

V usage is TRBV7-6 and J usage is TRBJ2-5; TRBD2 might be the D (6 bases). CDR1 and CDR2 (germline): SGHVS, FNYEAQ. Trimming pared 1 base from V and 2 bases from J, leaving 17 bases between. The CDR3 sequence is 17 residues long. CDR3 coding DNA: TGTGCCAGCAGCTTAGGGCATGGCGGGGAGCTGCAAGAGACCCAGTACTTC. This sequence encodes CASSLGHGGELQETQYF.

This sequence joins TRBV2 and TRBJ1-2, with 7 bases matching TRBD1. Germline V gene lookup returns CDR1 SNHLY and CDR2 FYNNEI. The CDR3 is made up of 15 amino acids. Trimming removed 6 bases from V and 4 bases from J; junction bases left unmatched: 11. In DNA, the CDR3 is TGTGCCAGCAGGGCCGGACAGGCCAGCCTCTATGGCTACACCTTC. Its protein product is CASRAGQASLYGYTF.

The CDR3 DNA reads TGTGCCAGCAGCCCTTCCGGGACAAACCCCTACGAGCAGTACTTC. This encodes CASSPSGTNPYEQYF. The chain carries TRBV3-1 (or the pseudogene TRBV3-2) and TRBJ2-7; possible D gene TRBD1, 6 bases. The CDR3 contains 15 residues. Germline lookup yields CDR1 LGHDT and CDR2 YNNKEL (reference sequence). V lost 4 bases and J 2 bases, leaving 15 bases between the germline ends.

The J gene is TRBJ1-3, the V gene TRBV19; D not resolved. Trimming cost V 5 bases and J 1 base, with 15 bases left between them. Germline V gives CDR1 LNHDA, CDR2 SQIVND (reference sequence). The CDR3 is 16 amino acids. DNA for the CDR3: TGTGCCAGTAGTGCGCGAGCCCCGGGTTCTGGAAACACCATATATTTT. Translation gives CASSARAPGSGNTIYF.

The gene calls are TRBV5-1 and TRBJ2-3; tentative D call: TRBD2 (7 bases). Trimming removed 2 bases from V and 2 bases from J, with 12 bases in between. CDR1 and CDR2 from the germline V gene are SGHRS and YFSETQ. This CDR3 has 15 amino acids. CDR3 bases: TGCGCCAGCAGCTTCGGGGGGACATACACAGATACGCAGTATTTT. It codes for CASSFGGTYTDTQYF.

The chain couples TRBV15 to TRBJ2-7; 9 bases are shared with TRBD2. Germline values: CDR1 LNHNV, CDR2 YYDKDF (reference sequence). V lost 0 bases, J lost 7 bases, and 4 bases stayed unmatched. The CDR3 contains 14 residues. CDR3 sequence reads: CATSRDRRGGEQYF. The CDR3 DNA is TGTGCCACCAGCAGAGATCGGCGGGGGGGTGAGCAGTACTTC.

The chain links TRBV3-1 (or the pseudogene TRBV3-2) to TRBJ2-5; possible D gene TRBD2, 6 bases. The CDR3 is 13 amino acids. CDR1 is LGHDT and CDR2 is YNNKEL in the germline V gene (reference sequence). V lost 0 bases to trimming and J lost 8 bases, with 10 bases between them. The CDR3 is CASSQDPLATQYF. CDR3 in DNA: TGTGCCAGCAGCCAAGATCCACTAGCAACCCAGTACTTC.

The chain recombines TRBV19 with TRBJ1-1; tentative D call: TRBD1 (5 bases). V shed 5 bases and J shed 0 bases, with 13 bases lying between them. This CDR3 contains 15 residues. CDR1 is LNHDA and CDR2 is SQIVND in the germline V gene (reference sequence). The CDR3 region is CASSRQGGLNTEAFF. CDR3 nucleotide sequence: TGTGCCAGTAGTCGCCAGGGAGGCTTGAACACTGAAGCTTTCTTT.

On this clone itself: Other nucleotide sequences in the sample specify the same CDR3. This chain connects TRBV12-3 or TRBV12-4 to TRBJ1-1; D possibly corresponds to TRBD1 (5 bases). This CDR3 has 11 amino acids. With 3 bases removed from V and 8 bases from J, the gap between germline ends came to 7 bases. The DNA for the CDR3 is TGTGCCAGCAGTTTGAGGACAGAAGCTTTCTTT. This gives the protein CASSLRTEAFF.

Only a few counts were recorded for this clone. The V and J genes are TRBV19 and TRBJ2-1, with 10 bases that match TRBD2. The CDR3 length is 17 residues. The trim removed 4 bases at V and 1 base at J, leaving 7 bases unmatched. Germline V CDR1 and CDR2: LNHDA, SQIVND (reference sequence). The CDR3 sequence: CASSTTSGRHSYNEQFF. The CDR3 nucleotides are TGTGCCAGTAGTACGACTAGCGGGCGGCATTCCTACAATGAGCAGTTCTTC.

V and J are TRBV5-1 and TRBJ2-7; possibly TRBD1 for D (6 bases). Germline CDR1 SGHRS, CDR2 YFSETQ. The CDR3 length is 13 residues. The ends were cut back, 0 bases at V and 2 bases at J, with 6 bases in the middle. The CDR3 loop reads CASSLDRAYEQYF. Written as DNA, the CDR3 is TGCGCCAGCAGCTTGGACAGGGCCTACGAGCAGTACTTC.

The gene calls are TRBV3-1 (or the pseudogene TRBV3-2) and TRBJ2-7; D unclear. There are 13 residues in the CDR3. V was clipped by 3 bases and J by 5 bases, with 11 bases between them. The germline V gene encodes CDR1 LGHDT and CDR2 YNNKEL (reference sequence). In nucleotides, the CDR3 is TGTGCCAGCAGCCAGGCAGACATGCACGAGCAGTACTTC. Encoded protein: CASSQADMHEQYF.

The rearrangement links TRBV30 to TRBJ2-7; 7 bases are a match to TRBD1. Looked up from germline, CDR1 is GTSNPN and CDR2 is SVGIG (reference sequence). The CDR3 is made up of 11 amino acids. CDR3 in DNA: TGTGCTGGGGACAGAAGCTACGAGCAGTACTTC. Its translation: CAGDRSYEQYF.

V gene TRBV3-1 (or the pseudogene TRBV3-2) combines with J gene TRBJ2-7; 10 positions match TRBD2. Trimming at V came to 2 bases and at J to 1 base, leaving 8 bases not matched to a gene. Looked up from germline, CDR1 is LGHDT and CDR2 is YNNKEL (reference sequence). The CDR3 runs to 17 residues. The CDR3 DNA reads TGTGCCAGCAGCCAAAGAAGCGGGGGGGTATTTTCCTACGAGCAGTACTTC. Its protein product is CASSQRSGGVFSYEQYF.

The chain combines TRBV6-5 with TRBJ2-3; the D gene is possibly TRBD2 (5 bases). This CDR3 region has 14 residues. Per the germline V gene, CDR1 is MNHEY and CDR2 is SVGAGI. Trimming cost V 4 bases and J 4 bases, with 12 bases left between them. The CDR3 sequence is CASSSIARADTQYF. In nucleotides, the CDR3 is TGTGCCAGCAGTTCGATCGCGCGGGCAGATACGCAGTATTTT.